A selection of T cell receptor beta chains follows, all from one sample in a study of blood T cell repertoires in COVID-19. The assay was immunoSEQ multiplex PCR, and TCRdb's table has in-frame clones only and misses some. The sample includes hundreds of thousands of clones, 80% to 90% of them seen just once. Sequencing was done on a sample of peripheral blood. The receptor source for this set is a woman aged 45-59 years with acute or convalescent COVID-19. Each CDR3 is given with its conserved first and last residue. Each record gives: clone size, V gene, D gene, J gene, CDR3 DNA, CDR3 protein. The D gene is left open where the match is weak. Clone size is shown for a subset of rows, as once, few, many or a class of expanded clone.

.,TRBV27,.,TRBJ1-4,TGTGCCAGCAGTTTAACGGGACAAGTTAGAGAAAAACTGTTTTTT,CASSLTGQVREKLFF
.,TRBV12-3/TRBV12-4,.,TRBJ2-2,TGTGCCAGCAGTCCAGACCTAGGAAGTCTGTTTTTT,CASSPDLGSLFF
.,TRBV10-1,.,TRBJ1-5,TGCGCCAGCGGGAGGGGCCCGGCGACGGGGACCCAGCATTTT,CASGRGPATGTQHF
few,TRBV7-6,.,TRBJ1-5,TGTGCCAGCAGCCCCGGGATGGGCGGCAATCAGCCCCAGCATTTT,CASSPGMGGNQPQHF
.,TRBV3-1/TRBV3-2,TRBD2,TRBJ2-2,TGTGCCAGCAGCCAGGAAGGACTAGCGGGAGGATGGAACACCGGGGAGCTGTTTTTT,CASSQEGLAGGWNTGELFF
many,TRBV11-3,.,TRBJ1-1,TGTGCCAGCAGCTTAGACCAGGGAACTGAAGCTTTCTTT,CASSLDQGTEAFF
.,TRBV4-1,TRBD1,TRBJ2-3,TGCGCCAGCAGCCAAGATGGGGGACAGAGAAAAGATACGCAGTATTTT,CASSQDGGQRKDTQYF
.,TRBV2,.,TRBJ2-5,TGTGCCAGCAAAGCCCAAGAAATAGCGGAGGCTCAGTACTTC,CASKAQEIAEAQYF
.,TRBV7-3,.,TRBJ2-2,TGTGCCAGCAGCTTAAGGCGGGAAAGGACCGGGGAGCTGTTTTTT,CASSLRRERTGELFF
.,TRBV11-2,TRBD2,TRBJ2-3,TGTGCCAGCAGCTTAGGGTTGGCGGGAGGGCTGGATACGCAGTATTTT,CASSLGLAGGLDTQYF
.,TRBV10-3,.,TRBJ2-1,TGTGCCATCGCTCCCCTAACTAGCTCCTACAATGAGCAGTTCTTC,CAIAPLTSSYNEQFF
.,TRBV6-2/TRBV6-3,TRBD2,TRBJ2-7,TGTGCCAGCAGTAACGGACTAGCGGGAGTCCCCTACGAGCAGTACTTC,CASSNGLAGVPYEQYF
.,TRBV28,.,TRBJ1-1,TGTGCCAGCAGTTTCCGACTGTCGAACACTGAAGCTTTCTTT,CASSFRLSNTEAFF
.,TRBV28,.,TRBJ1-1,TGTGCCAGCAGTTTATCGGGGGTGGGAGCTTTCTTT,CASSLSGVGAFF
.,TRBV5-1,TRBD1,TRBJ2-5,TGCGCCAGCAGCTTCCTGTCAGGGGGCGCTATGGAGACCCAGTACTTC,CASSFLSGGAMETQYF
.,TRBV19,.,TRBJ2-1,TGTGCCAGTAGTATAGTGGGGTTCGGGCGGGACAATGAGCAGTTCTTC,CASSIVGFGRDNEQFF
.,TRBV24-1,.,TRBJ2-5,TGTGCCACCAGTGATCCGCAGGGGCCGGGAGAGACCCAGTACTTC,CATSDPQGPGETQYF
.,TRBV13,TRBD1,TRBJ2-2,TGTGCCAGCAGCAAGGGGACAGGGAACACCGGGGAGCTGTTTTTT,CASSKGTGNTGELFF
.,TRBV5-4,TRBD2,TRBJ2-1,TGTGCCAGCAGCTTGACCGCCGGGACTAGCGGGTGGGATGAGCAGTTCTTC,CASSLTAGTSGWDEQFF
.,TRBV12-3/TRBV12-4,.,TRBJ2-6,TGTGCCAGCAGACAGGCTGGGGCCAACGTCCTGACTTTC,CASRQAGANVLTF
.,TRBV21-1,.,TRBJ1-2,TGTGCCAGCAGCAAAGGGATATTCCCAGGGAGGGATGGCTACACCTTC,CASSKGIFPGRDGYTF
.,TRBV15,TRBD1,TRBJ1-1,TGTGCCACCAGCAGAGACAGGACAGGGAACACTGAAGCTTTCTTT,CATSRDRTGNTEAFF
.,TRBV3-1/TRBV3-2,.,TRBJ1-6,TGTGCCAGCAGCCAAAGCCACCGGACGTTGGAAGGGGAATGGAATTCACCCCTCCACTTT,CASSQSHRTLEGEWNSPLHF
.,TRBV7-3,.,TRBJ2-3,TGTGCCAGCAGCCCCACTAGGGGCACAGATACGCAGTATTTT,CASSPTRGTDTQYF
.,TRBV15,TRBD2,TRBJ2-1,TGTGCCACCAGCAGAGATGGTGGCCCTCGCGGGAGGGGAAATGAGCAGTTCTTC,CATSRDGGPRGRGNEQFF
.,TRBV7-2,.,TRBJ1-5,TGTGCCAGCAGCTTAGTGGCGGGGGGGTGGTCGAATCAGCCCCAGCATTTT,CASSLVAGGWSNQPQHF
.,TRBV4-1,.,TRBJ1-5,TGCGCCAGCAGCCTTGGCGGACAGAGCAATCAGCCCCAGCATTTT,CASSLGGQSNQPQHF
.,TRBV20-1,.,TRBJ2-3,TGCAGTGCCTTGCTAGCTGCTTCGCAGTATTTT,CSALLAASQYF
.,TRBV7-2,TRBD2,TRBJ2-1,TGTGCCAGCAGCTCAGGGGGGACTAGCGTTTACAATGAGCAGTTCTTC,CASSSGGTSVYNEQFF
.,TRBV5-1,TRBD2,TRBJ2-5,TGCGCCAGCAGCTACAATGTGGGGACTAGCGGGAGATGGGAGACCCAGTACTTC,CASSYNVGTSGRWETQYF
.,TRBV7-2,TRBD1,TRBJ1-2,TGTGCCAGCAGCGCACGTACCAGGGGGCCCCATGGCTATGGCTACACCTTC,CASSARTRGPHGYGYTF
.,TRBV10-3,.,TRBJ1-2,TGTGCCATCAGTGAGGTAGGGGACATAGATCATGGCTACACCTTC,CAISEVGDIDHGYTF